The 20 T cell receptor beta chains presented below share a single source sample, sequenced in a study of identical twins. MiXCR, run by TCRdb on the 5' RACE reads, gives a single entry per CDR3 protein. Found here are fewer than 500,000 distinct CDR3 sequences, roughly 26% of them singletons; the top ten hold around 3%. The same data also contributed to another study, on T cells expressing NK-cell markers.

Material for sequencing was CD4+ T cells sorted from blood. These TCRs come from a woman aged 18-29 years in good health.

This clonotype was counted at least ten times. The V call is TRBV6-1, the J call TRBJ1-1; TRBD1 is a possible D gene (5 bases). The germline V and J ends were trimmed by 6 bases and 1 base, with 9 bases remaining between them. The CDR3 runs to 13 residues. In germline, CDR1 is MNHNS, CDR2 SASEGT. Written as DNA, the CDR3 is TGTGCCAGCAGCGAAACAGGGAACACTGAAGCTTTCTTT. Protein sequence: CASSETGNTEAFF.

This clonotype was picked up a small number of times. The V gene is TRBV14, the J gene TRBJ2-1; TRBD2 might be the D (6 bases). Germline V gene lookup returns CDR1 SGHDN and CDR2 FVKESK. V lost 4 bases to trimming and J lost 5 bases, with 21 bases between them. The CDR3 extends over 17 amino acids. Written as DNA, the CDR3 is TGTGCCAGCAGCCCCATTTTCGGGCTGGGCGGGAACAATGAGCAGTTCTTC. Translated: CASSPIFGLGGNNEQFF. Based on the CDR3 plus reference TRBV14 and TRBJ2-1, the full variable domain is EAGVTQFPSHSVIEKGQTVTLRCDPISGHDNLYWYRRVMGKEIKFLLHFVKESKQDESGMPNNRFLAERTGGTYSTLKVQPAELEDSGVYFCASSPIFGLGGNNEQFFGPGTRLTVL.

This chain connects TRBV11-2 to TRBJ2-5, with D tentatively TRBD1 or TRBD2 (6 bases each). The CDR3 sequence is 16 residues long. V was shortened by 7 bases and J by 2 bases, with 20 bases between the two germline ends. The V gene's germline CDR1 is SGHAT and CDR2 FQNNGV. The CDR3 protein is CASTSEGGGLQETQYF. CDR3 nucleotide sequence: TGTGCCAGCACCTCCGAGGGGGGAGGCCTACAAGAGACCCAGTACTTC.

The chain employs TRBV29-1 and TRBJ1-1; D unclear. In germline, CDR1 is SQVTM, CDR2 ANQGSEA. This CDR3 region has 10 residues. V was clipped by 4 bases and J by 5 bases, with 5 bases between them. The CDR3 nucleotides are TGCAGCGTTGTCCGTACTGAAGCTTTCTTT. As protein: CSVVRTEAFF.

This clonotype was detected only a few times. J is TRBJ2-4 and V is TRBV6-5; 8 bases are shared with TRBD2. The CDR3 length is 17 residues. CDR1 is MNHEY and CDR2 is SVGAGI in the germline V gene. J was trimmed by 0 bases and V by 2 bases; bases with no gene match: 6. This CDR3 reads CASSYHGLAVAKNIQYF. The CDR3 DNA follows: TGTGCCAGCAGTTACCACGGACTAGCAGTAGCCAAAAACATTCAGTACTTC.

The chain recombines TRBV2 with TRBJ2-6; possible D gene TRBD1, 5 bases. V was cut by 6 bases and J by 0 bases, with 15 bases left in between. Germline V lookup: CDR1 SNHLY, CDR2 FYNNEI. The CDR3 consists of 17 residues. The CDR3 reads CASRPTSTASGANVLTF. The CDR3 bases are TGTGCCAGCAGACCGACCTCGACAGCCTCTGGGGCCAACGTCCTGACTTTC. The full variable domain, in which reference TRBV2 and TRBJ2-6 provide the parts outside the CDR3, is EPEVTQTPSHQVTQMGQEVILRCVPISNHLYFYWYRQILGQKVEFLVSFYNNEISEKSEIFDDQFSVERPDGSNFTLKIRSTKLEDSAMYFCASRPTSTASGANVLTFGAGSRLTVL.

This clonotype was observed a few times. The rearrangement uses TRBV20-1 and TRBJ2-3; a weak D match, TRBD1 (6 bases). Trimming removed 3 bases from V and 1 base from J, with 11 bases in between. The CDR3 extends over 14 amino acids. CDR1 DFQATT and CDR2 SNEGSKA come from the germline V gene (reference sequence). CDR3 sequence (DNA): TGCAGTGCTAGCGGACAGACGGGCACAGATACGCAGTATTTT. Protein: CSASGQTGTDTQYF.

The chain employs TRBV5-1 and TRBJ2-7, with 8 nucleotides matching TRBD1. Losses at the gene ends were 0 bases for V and 5 bases for J; bases not matched to a gene: 7. The CDR3 consists of 15 residues. Germline V gene data show CDR1 as SGHRS and CDR2 as YFSETQ. The CDR3 DNA is TGCGCCAGCAGCTTGGCCTGGGACAGGAGCAACGAGCAGTACTTC. Translating it yields CASSLAWDRSNEQYF.

This clonotype showed up just a few times. The J gene is TRBJ1-1, the V gene TRBV4-3; 9 bases line up with TRBD1. The junction had 16 bases not matched to a gene; V was cut back by 6 bases and J by 11 bases. CDR3 size: 15 residues. Germline CDR1 reads LGHNA; CDR2 reads YSLEER. DNA of the CDR3: TGCGCCAGCAGTCCTACCCGGGACAGGGTTAACGGTGCTTTCTTT. Its translation: CASSPTRDRVNGAFF.

This chain uses TRBV7-8 with TRBJ2-1; D is ambiguous. The CDR3 sequence is 15 residues long. Germline values: CDR1 SGHVS, CDR2 FQNEAQ. The V gene lost 0 bases and the J gene lost 12 bases, with 18 bases spanning the gap. CDR3 DNA: TGTGCCAGCAGCTTAGCCCACCTCTACAATGAGTGGCAGTTCTTC. This translates into CASSLAHLYNEWQFF.

This clonotype has a handful of counts. The genes are TRBV5-1 and TRBJ2-7; D perhaps matches TRBD2 (5 bases). This CDR3 comprises 16 residues. V dropped 0 bases and J dropped 2 bases, with 15 bases sitting between them. Per germline, CDR1 SGHRS and CDR2 YFSETQ. The CDR3 DNA follows: TGCGCCAGCAGCTTGGGGGCGGACGGGATAACCTACGAGCAGTACTTC. Its protein is CASSLGADGITYEQYF.

In its sample, this clonotype was seen a few times. This sequence joins TRBV9 and TRBJ2-5, with D possibly matching TRBD2 (5 bases). The V gene lost 7 bases and the J gene lost 2 bases, with 18 bases spanning the gap. This CDR3 has 15 amino acids. CDR1 SGDLS and CDR2 YYNGEE come from the germline V gene. In nucleotides, the CDR3 is TGTGCCAGCTCTGGGATCGGGGTCGGACAAGAGACCCAGTACTTC. Protein: CASSGIGVGQETQYF.

The rearrangement uses TRBV6-1 and TRBJ2-7; D not resolved. The CDR3 length is 17 residues. Germline-derived CDR1 and CDR2 are MNHNS and SASEGT. Deletions cut 5 bases from V and 1 base from J, with 21 bases between. This CDR3 reads CASSRASTALVSYEQYF. CDR3 DNA: TGTGCCAGCAGTCGAGCTTCGACCGCCCTAGTTTCCTACGAGCAGTACTTC.

The chain employs TRBV6-5 and TRBJ2-1; 7 nucleotides agree with TRBD2. The CDR3 length is 17 residues. Per the germline V gene, CDR1 is MNHEY and CDR2 is SVGAGI. V shed 0 bases, J shed 7 bases, and the junction held 12 bases outside the gene matches. The CDR3 sequence: CASSYSLPAGARNEQFF. DNA for the CDR3: TGTGCCAGCAGTTACTCCCTACCGGCGGGAGCTAGGAATGAGCAGTTCTTC.

This clonotype was counted between two and nine times. The CDR3 nucleotides read TGCGCCAGCAGCTTGTACCCACCGGGACAGGACCGCACAGATACGCAGTATTTT. Its protein product is CASSLYPPGQDRTDTQYF. The chain links TRBV5-1 to TRBJ2-3; 8 nucleotides align to TRBD1. CDR1 is SGHRS and CDR2 is YFSETQ in the germline V gene. The CDR3 is made up of 18 amino acids. Trimming removed 1 base from V and 1 base from J; junction bases left unmatched: 11.

The chain combines TRBV10-3 with TRBJ2-5; D remains ambiguous. The V and J ends lost 7 bases and 4 bases respectively, with 22 bases between them. The CDR3 totals 16 residues. CDR1 ENHRY and CDR2 SYGVKD come from the germline V gene. The CDR3 nucleotides read TGTGCCATCACCCGTCGCCCCCCCGAGTTGGGAGAGACCCAGTACTTC. As protein: CAITRRPPELGETQYF.

This clonotype appeared a few times. V usage is TRBV5-1 and J usage is TRBJ1-5, with TRBD1 as a possible D gene (5 bases). CDR1 is SGHRS, CDR2 YFSETQ, per germline. V was shortened by 1 base and J by 5 bases, with 10 bases between the two germline ends. The length of the CDR3 is 14 residues. CDR3 protein: CASSLLGDDQPQHF. CDR3 DNA sequence: TGCGCCAGCAGCTTGCTAGGGGATGATCAGCCCCAGCATTTT.

The chain combines TRBV3-1 with TRBJ1-3; D gene ambiguous. The CDR3 length is 14 residues. Per germline, CDR1 LGHDT and CDR2 YNNKEL (reference sequence). Trimming stripped 2 bases from V and 5 bases from J, with 10 bases between. CDR3 sequence reads: CASSQYGGRNTIYF. DNA of the CDR3: TGTGCCAGCAGCCAATACGGCGGTAGAAACACCATATATTTT.

This clonotype was observed a handful of times. The chain recombines TRBV29-1 with TRBJ2-2; the D is unclear. Germline assignment: CDR1 SQVTM and CDR2 ANQGSEA. The length of the CDR3 is 13 residues. The V end lost 1 base, the J end lost 2 bases, and 5 bases lay between the germline ends. The CDR3 protein is CSVEGHNTGELFF. The CDR3 DNA follows: TGCAGCGTTGAAGGGCACAACACCGGGGAGCTGTTTTTT.

This clonotype was counted only a few times. This chain uses TRBV12-3 or TRBV12-4 with TRBJ1-2, with TRBD1 matching 7 bases. The CDR3 loop spans 12 amino acids. The V and J ends lost 6 bases and 8 bases, in that order; junction bases with no gene match: 6. The CDR3 spells CASSKTGYGYTF. In DNA form, the CDR3 reads TGTGCCAGCAGCAAGACAGGGTACGGCTACACCTTC.